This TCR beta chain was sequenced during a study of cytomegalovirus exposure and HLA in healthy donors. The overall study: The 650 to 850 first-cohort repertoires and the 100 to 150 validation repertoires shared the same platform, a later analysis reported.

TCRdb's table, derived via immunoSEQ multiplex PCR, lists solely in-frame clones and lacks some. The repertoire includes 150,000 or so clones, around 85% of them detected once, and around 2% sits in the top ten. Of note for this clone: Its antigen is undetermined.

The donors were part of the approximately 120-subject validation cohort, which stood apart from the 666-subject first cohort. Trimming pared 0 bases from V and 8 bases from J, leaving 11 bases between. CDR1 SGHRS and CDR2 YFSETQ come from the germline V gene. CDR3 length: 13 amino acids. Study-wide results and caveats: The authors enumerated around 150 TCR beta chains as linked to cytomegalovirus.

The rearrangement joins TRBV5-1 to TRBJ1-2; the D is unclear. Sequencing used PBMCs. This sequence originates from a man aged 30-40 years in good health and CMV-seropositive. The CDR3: CASSLGLLEGYTF. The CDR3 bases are TGCGCCAGCAGCTTGGGGCTTCTAGAAGGCTACACCTTC.